Described below is a single T cell receptor beta chain sequence and its context. This entry is derived from a study of siplizumab effects on memory and regulatory T cells. V trimming: 2 bases; J trimming: 3 bases; junction bases outside the gene matches: 4. The CDR3 runs to 17 residues. Per the germline V gene, CDR1 is SGDLS and CDR2 is YYNGEE. Here immunoSEQ multiplex PCR was the method, and the copy in TCRdb shows in-frame clones only, minus some. The sample contains 70,000 to 90,000 clones, about 87% of which appear only once. Source material: CD4+ T cells sorted from blood. This TCR was recovered from a human donor in good health. The chain couples TRBV9 to TRBJ2-3; 15 positions match TRBD2. The CDR3 region has the DNA TGTGCCAGCAGCGTTCTCGGGACTAGCGGGAGGACAGATACGCAGTATTTT. As protein: CASSVLGTSGRTDTQYF.